This TCR beta chain emerged from a study of OX40 agonist ivuxolimab in advanced cancers. For context, the study as a whole: Ivuxolimab, which targeted the costimulatory receptor OX40 (CD134), was an agonistic, fully human IgG2 monoclonal antibody. Intravenous ivuxolimab was administered to patients every 2 weeks at six dose levels: 0.01, 0.1, 0.3, 1.5, 3 and 10 mg/kg. Of the roughly 52 dose-escalation patients, hepatocellular carcinoma was present in around 20, melanoma in around 15, renal cell carcinoma in 9 and head and neck cancer in 9. A male proportion of around 81% and a mean age of about 60 years, ranging from 23 to 79, were recorded for the dose-escalation cohort. Patients were allowed to have had prior anti-PD-1, anti-PD-L1 or anti-CTLA-4 therapy, and around 37% of the dose-escalation patients had previously received checkpoint inhibitors. Three dose-escalation patients achieved partial responses, one with hepatocellular carcinoma and two with cutaneous melanoma. Peripheral TCRbeta sequencing was intended to test whether TCR sequence diversity was altered and clonal T-cell expansion was caused by ivuxolimab. The paper reports the monotherapy dose-escalation portion (N = 52 patients) of the phase I ivuxolimab trial.

To sequence the TCRbeta CDR3 region, genomic DNA was isolated from the sorted cells. TCRbeta CDR3 regions were sequenced using the immunoSEQ Assay. Not all clones reach the TCRdb copy of this immuneACCESS table, which keeps in-frame sequences only. Checked studies attribute under half of the gap to unresolved V genes and leave the rest unexplained. The sample table records some 40,000 clones; 70% to 90% of these occur just once. About a sixth of the sample lies in the top ten. The germline V gene (reference sequence) supplies CDR1 WNHNN and CDR2 SYGVQD. The CDR3 measures 17 amino acids from cysteine to phenylalanine. The DNA shown is the 51-base CDR3, in frame from base 1. V loses 0 bases of germline sequence and J loses 0 bases, and the interval between the two ends is 12 bases. On this clone itself: Its recognized antigen is unknown. Qualities for individual bases were not recorded, and no much larger clone is one base off.

Patients with autoimmune disease history or receiving systemic immunosuppression were excluded from the trial. Peripheral blood for TCR sequencing was drawn from every dose cohort at baseline, at cycle 4 day 1 and at cycle 7 day 1. The samples were taken from a phase I, first-in-human, multicenter, open-label dose-escalation trial of ivuxolimab. Adults with locally advanced or metastatic head and neck squamous cell, hepatocellular, melanoma or renal cell carcinoma were enrolled in the trial. Before TCR sequencing, CD4+ T cells and CD8+ T cells from peripheral blood were sorted into separate populations. The research as a whole found: At doses of 0.1 to 3.0 mg/kg, clonal expansion of both CD4+ and CD8+ T cells in blood was seen between baseline and week 6. The antigen specificity of the clonally expanded peripheral T cells was not determined. After ivuxolimab, expanded clones were on average more numerous among CD8+ T cells than among CD4+ T cells. In the 0.1-3.0 mg/kg groups, partial responders had among the lowest normalized peripheral clonal expansion, particularly in CD8+ T cells. Low levels of normalized T-cell clonal expansion were also seen in some patients who did not respond.

This receptor was identified in an adult with an advanced solid tumor such as melanoma, head and neck, liver or kidney cancer. In this chain, TRBV10-1 is recombined with TRBJ2-1, with no D gene named confidently. The sequencing used CD4+ or CD8+ T cells sorted from blood, collected in a trial of the OX40 agonist ivuxolimab. The CDR3 is CASSESAHKSSYNEQFF. The DNA sequence reads TGCGCCAGCAGTGAGTCCGCCCACAAGAGCTCCTACAATGAGCAGTTCTTC.